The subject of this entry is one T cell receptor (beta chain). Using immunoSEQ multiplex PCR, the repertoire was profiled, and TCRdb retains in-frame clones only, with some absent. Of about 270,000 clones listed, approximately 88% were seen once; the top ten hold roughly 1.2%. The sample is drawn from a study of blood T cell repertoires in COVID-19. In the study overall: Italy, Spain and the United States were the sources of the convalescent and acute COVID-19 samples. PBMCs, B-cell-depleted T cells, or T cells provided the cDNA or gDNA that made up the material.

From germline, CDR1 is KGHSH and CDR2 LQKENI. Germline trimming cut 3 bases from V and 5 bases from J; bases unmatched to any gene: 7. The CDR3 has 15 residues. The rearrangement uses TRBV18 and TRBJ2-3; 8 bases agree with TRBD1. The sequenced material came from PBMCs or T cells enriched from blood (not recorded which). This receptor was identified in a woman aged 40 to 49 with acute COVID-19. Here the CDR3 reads CASSPGQEEIDTQYF. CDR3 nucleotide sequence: TGTGCCAGCTCACCGGGACAGGAGGAGATAGATACGCAGTATTTT.